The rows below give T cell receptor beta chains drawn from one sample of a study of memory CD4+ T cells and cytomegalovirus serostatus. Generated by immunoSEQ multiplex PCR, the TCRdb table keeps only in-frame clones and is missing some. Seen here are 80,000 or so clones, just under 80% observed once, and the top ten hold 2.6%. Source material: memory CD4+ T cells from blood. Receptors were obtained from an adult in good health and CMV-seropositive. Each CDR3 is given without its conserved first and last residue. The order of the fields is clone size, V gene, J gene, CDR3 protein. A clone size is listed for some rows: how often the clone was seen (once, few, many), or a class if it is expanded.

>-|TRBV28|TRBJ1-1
ASSSLALNTEAF
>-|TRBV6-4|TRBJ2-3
ASSELASTDTQY
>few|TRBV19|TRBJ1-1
ASSLGQRRRAF
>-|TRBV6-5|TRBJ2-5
ASSYSGGGPQETQY
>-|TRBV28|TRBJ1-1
ASSLGGGNTEAF
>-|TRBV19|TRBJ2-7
ASKRGGTYEQY
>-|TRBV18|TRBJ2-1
ASSGASFSYNEQF
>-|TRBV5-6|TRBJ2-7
ASSWPTDRGPWSSYEQY
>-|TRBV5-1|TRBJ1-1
ASSLVGTEAF
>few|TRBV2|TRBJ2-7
ASRSWTSTYEQY
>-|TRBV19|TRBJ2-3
ASSMSSDTDTQY
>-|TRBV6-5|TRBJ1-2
ASSYSMTGHGYT
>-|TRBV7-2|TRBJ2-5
ASSPGLGGQETQY
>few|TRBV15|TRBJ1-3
ATSRDRGSSGNTIY
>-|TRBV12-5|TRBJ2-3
ASGFLTTSPGGDTQY
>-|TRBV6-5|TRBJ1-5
ASSGSGIWVQPQH
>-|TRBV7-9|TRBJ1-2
ASSSGQNVYGYT
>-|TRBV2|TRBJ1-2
ASTRDNNYGYT
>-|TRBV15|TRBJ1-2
ATSRDLGSYGYT
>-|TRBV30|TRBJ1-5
AWSRGGQGVWPQH
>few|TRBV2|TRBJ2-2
ASSESYRGLSGELF
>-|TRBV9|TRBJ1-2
ASSVGQGTNYGYT
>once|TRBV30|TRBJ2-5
AWMAQETQY
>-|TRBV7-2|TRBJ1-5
ASSLRSGQPQH
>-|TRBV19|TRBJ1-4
ASTRDSSYEKLF
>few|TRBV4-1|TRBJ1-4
ASSYLEGEKLF
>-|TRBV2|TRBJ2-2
ASSEGRAQNTGELF
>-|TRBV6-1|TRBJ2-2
ASSEARVGELF
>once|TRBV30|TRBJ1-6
AWRPQTGALH
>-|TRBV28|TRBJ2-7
ASSRRDRGHSSYEQY
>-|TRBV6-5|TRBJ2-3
ASSLAVSTDTQY
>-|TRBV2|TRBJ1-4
ASNGNRATNEKLF
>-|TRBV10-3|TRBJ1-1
AISGAGRETEAF
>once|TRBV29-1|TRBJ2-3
SVDRVVGSGREDTQY
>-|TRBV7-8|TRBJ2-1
ASSAPGTNNEQF
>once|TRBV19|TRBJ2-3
ASNPGRNTDTQY
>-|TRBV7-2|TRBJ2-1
ASSLNRNNEQF
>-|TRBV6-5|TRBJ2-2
ASTSQGSGELF
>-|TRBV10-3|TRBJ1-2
AISDPRDTNYGYT
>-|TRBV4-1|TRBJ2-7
ASSRYSPGQLYEQY
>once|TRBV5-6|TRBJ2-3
ASSLGGRVTDTQY
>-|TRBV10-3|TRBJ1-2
AISGSDRGYGYT